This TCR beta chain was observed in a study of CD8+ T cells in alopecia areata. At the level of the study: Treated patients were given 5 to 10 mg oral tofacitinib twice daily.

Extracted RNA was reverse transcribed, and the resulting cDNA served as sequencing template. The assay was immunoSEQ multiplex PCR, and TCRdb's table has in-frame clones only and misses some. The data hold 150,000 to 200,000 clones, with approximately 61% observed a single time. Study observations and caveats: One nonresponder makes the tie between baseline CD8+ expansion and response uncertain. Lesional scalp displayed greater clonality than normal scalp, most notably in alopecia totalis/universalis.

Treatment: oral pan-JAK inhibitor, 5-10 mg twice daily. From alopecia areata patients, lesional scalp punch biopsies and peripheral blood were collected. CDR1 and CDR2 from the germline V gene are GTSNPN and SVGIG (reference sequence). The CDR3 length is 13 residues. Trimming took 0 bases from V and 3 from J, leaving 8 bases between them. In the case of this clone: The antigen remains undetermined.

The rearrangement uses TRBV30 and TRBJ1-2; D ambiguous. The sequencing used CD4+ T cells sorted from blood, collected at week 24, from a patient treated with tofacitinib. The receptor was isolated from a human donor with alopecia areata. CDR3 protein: CAWSVQDHYGYTF. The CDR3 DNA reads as TGTGCCTGGAGTGTTCAGGACCACTATGGCTACACCTTC.